The source of this TCR beta chain is a study of blood T cell repertoires in COVID-19. Germline CDR1 reads SGHTS; CDR2 reads YDEGEE. V was pared by 4 bases and J by 4 bases, with 17 bases between. CDR3 size: 15 residues. TCRdb keeps only in-frame clones here, not all; method: immunoSEQ multiplex PCR. The sample lists over 600,000 clones; approximately 90% were seen once. The TCR sequence derives from a woman aged 18-29 years with acute or convalescent COVID-19. The chain has TRBV5-8 and TRBJ1-1, with D possibly being TRBD1 (5 bases). Sequenced material: peripheral blood. This CDR3 reads CASSRDHDGSTEAFF. CDR3 bases: TGTGCCAGCAGCAGGGACCACGACGGGAGCACTGAAGCTTTCTTT. The full variable domain, with the rest looked up from reference TRBV5-8 and TRBJ1-1, is EAGVTQSPTHLIKTRGQQATLRCSPISGHTSVYWYQQALGLGLQFLLWYDEGEERNRGNFPPRFSGRQFPNYSSELNVNALELEDSALYLCASSRDHDGSTEAFFGQGTRLTVV.